This T cell receptor (beta chain) was recorded in a study of blood T cell repertoires in COVID-19. Study-wide background: PBMCs, B-cell-depleted T cells, or T cells were the source of the cDNA or gDNA that made up the material.

In the original analysis: Amplification of reference gene primers provided the estimated nucleated cell counts. TCRdb keeps only in-frame clones here, not all; method: immunoSEQ multiplex PCR. Clone size and the V and J calls come from that table; the DNA yielded D and trimming. The repertoire holds under 200,000 clones, roughly 84% seen once, with 1.5% in the top ten. The material sequenced was peripheral blood. This clonotype originated in a human donor in a cohort sampled during active COVID-19.

The CDR3 nucleotides read TGTGCCAGCAGCGCTAGCTGGGGGACAGGGAATCAGCCCCAGCATTTT. Its translation is CASSASWGTGNQPQHF. This chain connects TRBV7-2 to TRBJ1-5; 9 bases match TRBD1. The length of the CDR3 is 16 residues. Unmatched junction bases numbered 9, after V lost 5 bases and J lost 4 bases. CDR1 is SGHTA, CDR2 FQGNSA, per germline.